The 21 T cell receptor beta chains reported below all come from one sample, sequenced in a study of cytomegalovirus exposure and HLA in healthy donors. Primers included in the PCR were 60 Vbeta and 13 Jbeta primers. Sequenced by immunoSEQ multiplex PCR; TCRdb stores in-frame clones only, minus some. The table has over 120,000 clones, approximately 78% seen once. What was sequenced was PBMCs. Receptor source: a female donor in good health and CMV-seronegative.

J is TRBJ1-2 and V is TRBV7-9; TRBD1 aligns across 7 bases. This CDR3 contains 17 residues. Germline V gives CDR1 SEHNR, CDR2 FQNEAQ (reference sequence). V shed 3 bases, J shed 4 bases, and the junction held 14 bases outside the gene matches. As DNA, the CDR3 is TGTGCCAGCAGCTTGGGGGTTAGGAGGGGGCGCGGCTATGGCTACACCTTC. Its translation: CASSLGVRRGRGYGYTF. The variable domain in full, with the rest retrieved from reference TRBV7-9 and TRBJ1-2, is DTGVSQNPRHKITKRGQNVTFRCDPISEHNRLYWYRQTLGQGPEFLTYFQNEAQLEKSRLLSDRFSAERPKGSFSTLEIQRTEQGDSAMYLCASSLGVRRGRGYGYTFGSGTRLTVV.

V is TRBV7-2 and J is TRBJ2-1, with 10 bases that match TRBD2. The junction had 12 bases not matched to a gene; V was cut back by 2 bases and J by 8 bases. The CDR3 totals 17 residues. In germline, CDR1 is SGHTA, CDR2 FQGNSA. The CDR3 here is CASSLRASGRIMHEQFF. DNA of the CDR3: TGTGCCAGCAGCTTAAGGGCTAGCGGGAGAATAATGCATGAGCAGTTCTTC.

The chain joins TRBV10-3 to TRBJ2-3; 9 bases match TRBD2. Germline-derived CDR1 and CDR2 are ENHRY and SYGVKD. The CDR3 covers 14 residues. The V and J ends lost 10 bases and 1 base, in that order; junction bases with no gene match: 6. CDR3 nucleotides: TGTGCCACCACTGAGCGGGGGGGCACAGATACGCAGTATTTT. It yields the protein CATTERGGTDTQYF.

In its sample, this clone was seen a few times. The chain has TRBV28 and TRBJ1-2; D is unresolved. V was shortened by 9 bases and J by 1 base, with 12 bases between the two germline ends. Per germline, CDR1 MDHEN and CDR2 SYDVKM. This CDR3 is 13 amino acids long. The CDR3: CASRDFSNYGYTF. The CDR3 nucleotides are TGTGCCAGTCGAGACTTCAGTAACTATGGCTACACCTTC.

This rearrangement joins TRBV4-2 to TRBJ2-2; 8 bases line up with TRBD2. Per germline, CDR1 LGHNA and CDR2 YNFKEQ. V lost 0 bases to trimming and J lost 3 bases; unmatched junction nucleotides: 6. This CDR3 has 17 amino acids. In DNA, the CDR3 is TGTGCCAGCAGCCAAGAGCCACTAGCGGACGACACCGGGGAGCTGTTTTTT. Protein product: CASSQEPLADDTGELFF.

The chain combines TRBV7-2 with TRBJ1-5; 7 bases agree with TRBD1. CDR1 is SGHTA, CDR2 FQGNSA, per germline. The CDR3 extends over 15 amino acids. V shed 1 base, J shed 7 bases, and the junction held 7 bases outside the gene matches. The CDR3: CASSLEVRQGQPQHF. The CDR3 bases are TGTGCCAGCAGCTTAGAAGTGCGACAGGGACAGCCCCAGCATTTT.

The chain uses TRBV9 and TRBJ1-1; possible D gene TRBD1, 5 bases. CDR3 length: 13 residues. Germline V CDR1 and CDR2: SGDLS, YYNGEE. V was clipped by 7 bases and J by 0 bases, with 10 bases between them. CDR3 in DNA: TGTGCCAGCGGACGGGGGTTGAACACTGAAGCTTTCTTT. Translating gives CASGRGLNTEAFF.

The chain combines TRBV2 with TRBJ2-5; the match to TRBD2 covers 8 bases. Germline CDR1 and CDR2: SNHLY and FYNNEI. V shed 4 bases, J shed 1 base, and the junction held 17 bases outside the gene matches. This CDR3 comprises 19 residues. The DNA of the CDR3 is TGTGCCAGCAGTGGGACCGGGACTAGGCAAAAAGTACGCCAAGAGACCCAGTACTTC. This translates into CASSGTGTRQKVRQETQYF. The whole variable domain, remainder taken from reference TRBV2 and TRBJ2-5, is EPEVTQTPSHQVTQMGQEVILRCVPISNHLYFYWYRQILGQKVEFLVSFYNNEISEKSEIFDDQFSVERPDGSNFTLKIRSTKLEDSAMYFCASSGTGTRQKVRQETQYFGPGTRLLVL.

This clone was detected a few times. V gene TRBV10-3 combines with J gene TRBJ2-1; TRBD2 agrees at 10 bases. From germline, CDR1 is ENHRY and CDR2 SYGVKD. The trim removed 3 bases at V and 6 bases at J, leaving 2 bases unmatched. CDR3 length equals 14 residues. CDR3 DNA sequence: TGTGCCATCAGTGATCAGCGGGAGGGCAATGAGCAGTTCTTC. Protein product: CAISDQREGNEQFF.

About this clone: Other DNA sequences in this specimen translate into the identical CDR3. The J gene is TRBJ2-1, the V gene TRBV27, with TRBD2 matching 10 bases. In germline, CDR1 is MNHEY, CDR2 SMNVEV (reference sequence). CDR3 length equals 14 residues. J gave up 4 bases and V 8 bases, and 5 bases lay outside the gene matches. The DNA of the CDR3 is TGTGCCAGCCGGACTAGCGGCTCTTACAATGAGCAGTTCTTC. This translates into CASRTSGSYNEQFF.

This chain links TRBV9 with TRBJ2-7; 14 bases are shared with TRBD2. Germline CDR1 reads SGDLS; CDR2 reads YYNGEE. The junction had 11 bases not matched to a gene; V was cut back by 4 bases and J by 2 bases. The CDR3 totals 18 residues. CDR3 protein: CASSPGLAGGLLTYEQYF. DNA of the CDR3: TGTGCCAGCAGCCCTGGACTAGCGGGGGGCCTCCTCACCTACGAGCAGTACTTC.

The table lists this clone with a count of one. This rearrangement joins TRBV27 to TRBJ1-2; TRBD1 is a possible D gene (5 bases). Germline V lookup: CDR1 MNHEY, CDR2 SMNVEV (reference sequence). CDR3 length: 13 residues. V lost 6 bases and J lost 5, with 13 bases in between. The CDR3 reads CASRGGEEYGYTF. Written as DNA, the CDR3 is TGTGCCAGCAGAGGAGGGGAGGAGTATGGCTACACCTTC.

The chain links TRBV30 to TRBJ1-6; 9 bases agree with TRBD1. Germline V gene lookup returns CDR1 GTSNPN and CDR2 SVGIG (reference sequence). Trimming took 2 bases from V and 7 from J; bases not matched to a gene: 3. This CDR3 comprises 14 residues. The CDR3 nucleotides are TGTGCCTGGAGTCGACAGGGGGAGAATTCACCCCTCCACTTT. Its protein product is CAWSRQGENSPLHF.

This chain uses TRBV5-6 with TRBJ1-2, with 7 bases identical to TRBD1. Trimming at V came to 5 bases and at J to 2 bases, leaving 6 bases not matched to a gene. Germline-derived CDR1 and CDR2 are SGHDT and YYEEEE. The CDR3 consists of 14 residues. CDR3 sequence (DNA): TGTGCCAGCAGGAAGGAGGGACAGAACTATGGCTACACCTTC. It translates to CASRKEGQNYGYTF.

The chain has TRBV7-3 and TRBJ2-1; 7 positions agree with TRBD2. The CDR3 totals 13 residues. With V trimmed by 3 bases and J by 5 bases, 1 base remained unmatched. Germline CDR1 is SGHTA and CDR2 is FQGTGA. CDR3 nucleotides: TGTGCCAGCAGCTTCGGGGGGAACAATGAGCAGTTCTTC. Its translation is CASSFGGNNEQFF.

CDR3: CASSPGTSNEQFF. The CDR3 nucleotides are TGTGCCAGCAGCCCAGGGACTAGCAATGAGCAGTTCTTC. The chain combines TRBV11-3 with TRBJ2-1; 8 bases match TRBD2. The J segment lost 6 bases and the V segment lost 5 bases, leaving 3 bases of the junction unmatched. CDR3 length: 13 amino acids. The germline V gene has CDR1 SGHNT and CDR2 YENEEA.

The V call is TRBV19, the J call TRBJ2-5; tentatively, D is TRBD1 (5 bases). From germline, CDR1 is LNHDA and CDR2 SQIVND (reference sequence). The CDR3 length is 15 residues. Trimming took 1 base from V and 5 from J, leaving 14 bases between them. This CDR3 reads CASSIGPRGGETQYF. CDR3 sequence (DNA): TGTGCCAGTAGTATAGGGCCTAGGGGTGGCGAGACCCAGTACTTC.

Points on this clone: Other DNA sequences in this specimen translate into the identical CDR3. The rearrangement links TRBV2 to TRBJ1-2; D call uncertain. The ends were cut back, 8 bases at V and 4 bases at J, with 8 bases in the middle. CDR1 and CDR2 (germline): SNHLY, FYNNEI. The CDR3 extends over 11 amino acids. The CDR3 DNA sequence: TGTGCCAGCGGTGCTAGCTATGGCTACACCTTC. Protein sequence: CASGASYGYTF.

CDR3 in amino acids: CASTPGMLAGHPGGNEQFF. Here the CDR3 DNA reads TGTGCCAGCACCCCAGGTATGCTAGCGGGACATCCTGGGGGCAATGAGCAGTTCTTC. The chain joins TRBV28 to TRBJ2-1; 9 bases are shared with TRBD2. This CDR3 has 19 amino acids. The junction had 22 bases not matched to a gene; V was cut back by 7 bases and J by 6 bases. Germline values: CDR1 MDHEN, CDR2 SYDVKM.

This clone occurred once. The rearrangement joins TRBV4-1 to TRBJ2-1; 8 nucleotides match TRBD2. CDR3 length: 17 residues. Trimming took 4 bases from V and 3 from J; bases not matched to a gene: 11. Germline lookup yields CDR1 MGHRA and CDR2 YSYEKL. This CDR3 reads CASSRSTGTRIYNEQFF. The CDR3 DNA is TGCGCCAGCAGCCGCTCAACCGGGACTAGGATCTACAATGAGCAGTTCTTC.

In the case of this clone: Sequence at one end of the junction differs from germline and may be a read error. V usage is TRBV7-9 and J usage is TRBJ1-4; the D is unclear. Germline V gene sequence: CDR1 SEHNR, CDR2 FQNEAQ (reference sequence). This CDR3 is built from 17 residues. Here the CDR3 DNA reads TGTTCCAGCAGCTTTTTGACTGGTGCCGCAACTAATGAAAAACTGTTTTTT. The encoded protein is CSSSFLTGAATNEKLFF.